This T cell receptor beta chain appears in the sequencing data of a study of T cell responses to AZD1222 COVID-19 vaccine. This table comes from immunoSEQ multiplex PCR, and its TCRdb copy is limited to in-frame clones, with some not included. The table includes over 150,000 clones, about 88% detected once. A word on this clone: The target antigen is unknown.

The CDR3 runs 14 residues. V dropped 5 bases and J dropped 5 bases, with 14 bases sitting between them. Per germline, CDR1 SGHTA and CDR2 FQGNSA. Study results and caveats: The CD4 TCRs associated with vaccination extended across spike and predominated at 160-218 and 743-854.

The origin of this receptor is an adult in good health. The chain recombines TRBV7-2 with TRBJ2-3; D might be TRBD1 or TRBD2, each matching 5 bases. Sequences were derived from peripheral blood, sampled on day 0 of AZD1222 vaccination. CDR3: CASSLTGPKDTQYF. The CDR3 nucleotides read TGTGCCAGCAGCCTTACGGGGCCTAAAGATACGCAGTATTTT.